This TCR beta chain was sequenced during a study of T cell changes during pregnancy in multiple sclerosis. TCRdb's copy holds only in-frame clones and misses some; the assay was immunoSEQ multiplex PCR. Of roughly 40,000 clones in the sample, around 90% are singletons; the top ten hold approximately 0.71%. Per germline, CDR1 DFQATT and CDR2 SNEGSKA (reference sequence). The CDR3 extends over 11 amino acids. This rearrangement joins TRBV20-1 to TRBJ2-5; D ambiguous. This specimen was CD4+ T cells from peripheral blood mononuclear cells, taken before pregnancy. This sequence originates from a female donor with multiple sclerosis, enrolled in a pregnancy study. CDR3 nucleotides: TGCAGCGCTCGCTCGAGGGAGACCCAGTACTTC. Its translation: CSARSRETQYF.